This entry features one TCR beta chain sequence. Its antigen is unknown. TCRdb itself ran the reads through MiXCR, one entry per CDR3 protein. The sample includes about half a million distinct CDR3 sequences, roughly a third of them seen just once. This entry comes from a study of T cell repertoires in cytomegalovirus infection. The CDR3 extends over 16 amino acids. Germline CDR1 LGHNA, CDR2 YSLEER. Deletions cut 0 bases from V and 1 base from J, with 10 bases between. The sample here was cultured PBMCs, taken from culture after CMV antigen stimulation. This TCR was sampled from a human donor in good health (CMV status not recorded). Some clones in this sample may be carry-over from other donors' samples. The chain has TRBV4-3 and TRBJ2-1, with D possibly being TRBD2 (5 bases). CDR3 protein: CASSQESGMSYNEQFF. The CDR3 nucleotides read TGCGCCAGCAGCCAAGAATCCGGGATGTCCTACAATGAGCAGTTCTTC.